This entry lists 22 T cell receptor beta chains sequenced from one sample in a study of blood T cell repertoires in COVID-19. TCRdb keeps only in-frame clones here, not all; method: immunoSEQ multiplex PCR. The sample contains approximately 150,000 clones, nearly 90% of which appear only once. Material for sequencing was peripheral blood. These receptors were obtained from a man between 65 and 80 years old with acute or convalescent COVID-19.

The chain recombines TRBV11-2 with TRBJ2-1; 8 bases align to TRBD1. The CDR3 sequence is 17 residues long. Unmatched junction bases numbered 10, after V lost 1 base and J lost 5 bases. In germline, CDR1 is SGHAT, CDR2 FQNNGV. This CDR3 is CASSLGRWTGINNEQFF. CDR3 DNA: TGTGCCAGCAGCTTAGGTCGCTGGACAGGGATAAACAATGAGCAGTTCTTC.

This clone appeared once. V usage is TRBV4-1 and J usage is TRBJ2-1, with a tentative D call TRBD2 (5 bases). V was pared by 0 bases and J by 0 bases, with 15 bases between. Germline loops: CDR1 MGHRA, CDR2 YSYEKL. The CDR3 covers 18 residues. This CDR3 reads CASSQDAERSSSYNEQFF. Here the CDR3 DNA reads TGCGCCAGCAGCCAAGATGCTGAGCGGTCTAGCTCCTACAATGAGCAGTTCTTC.

The genes are TRBV5-1 and TRBJ2-5; 11 bases fit TRBD2. Losses at the gene ends were 4 bases for V and 5 bases for J; bases not matched to a gene: 7. This CDR3 region has 15 residues. Germline V CDR1 and CDR2: SGHRS, YFSETQ. In nucleotides, the CDR3 is TGCGCCAGCAGCGTAAGACTAGCGGGGATGGAGACCCAGTACTTC. Its translation: CASSVRLAGMETQYF.

This clone was detected a few times. The chain is built from TRBV7-6 and TRBJ2-1, with 11 bases that match TRBD2. The CDR3 length is 17 residues. Losses at the gene ends were 1 base for V and 4 bases for J; bases not matched to a gene: 6. CDR1 SGHVS and CDR2 FNYEAQ come from the germline V gene. The CDR3: CASSLGSTSGGYNEQFF. The CDR3 nucleotides are TGTGCCAGCAGCTTAGGGAGTACTAGCGGGGGTTACAATGAGCAGTTCTTC. Supplemented by reference TRBV7-6 and TRBJ2-1, the full variable domain reads GAGVSQSPRYKVTKRGQDVALRCDPISGHVSLYWYRQALGQGPEFLTYFNYEAQQDKSGLPNDRFSAERPEGSISTLTIQRTEQRDSAMYRCASSLGSTSGGYNEQFFGPGTRLTVL.

This clone has only a few counts. V usage is TRBV30 and J usage is TRBJ2-7; no definite D call. Trimming pared 2 bases from V and 4 bases from J, leaving 6 bases between. This CDR3 spans 11 amino acids. The germline gives CDR1 GTSNPN, CDR2 SVGIG (reference sequence). The CDR3 is CAWSLTYEQYF. CDR3 coding DNA: TGTGCCTGGAGTCTTACTTACGAGCAGTACTTC.

J is TRBJ1-5 and V is TRBV6-5; 10 positions agree with TRBD1. The germline V gene encodes CDR1 MNHEY and CDR2 SVGAGI. The CDR3 is made up of 15 amino acids. V shed 9 bases and J 3 bases; nucleotides not matched to a gene: 8. The chain's CDR3 is CASDRGLGVNQPQHF. The CDR3 nucleotides are TGTGCCAGTGACAGGGGGCTCGGTGTCAATCAGCCCCAGCATTTT.

The chain has TRBV2 and TRBJ1-5; D gene uncertain. V was cut by 3 bases and J by 7 bases, with 7 bases left in between. This CDR3 contains 12 residues. Germline loops: CDR1 SNHLY, CDR2 FYNNEI. The CDR3 nucleotides read TGTGCCAGCAGTGACCGGGGACAGCCCCAGCATTTT. Encoded protein: CASSDRGQPQHF.

The chain employs TRBV7-8 and TRBJ2-6, with D unresolved. Germline V gene sequence: CDR1 SGHVS, CDR2 FQNEAQ. CDR3 size: 16 residues. Deletions cut 5 bases from V and 1 base from J, with 12 bases between. For the CDR3, the DNA is TGTGCCAGCAGCCTAGGCCCGAGGTCTGGGGCCAACGTCCTGACTTTC. Translated: CASSLGPRSGANVLTF.

This sequence joins TRBV19 and TRBJ1-5; D remains unclear. CDR3 length equals 15 residues. V gave up 1 base and J gave up 7 bases, with 14 bases separating them. Germline V gives CDR1 LNHDA, CDR2 SQIVND (reference sequence). The CDR3 DNA reads TGTGCCAGTAGTATAGGAGGAGCCAGTCGCCAGCCCCAGCATTTT. Translated: CASSIGGASRQPQHF.

The chain links TRBV5-5 to TRBJ2-7; maybe TRBD1 (6 bases). The length of the CDR3 is 16 residues. The ends were cut back, 2 bases at V and 6 bases at J, with 21 bases in the middle. Germline CDR1 SGHKS, CDR2 YYEKEE (reference sequence). The CDR3 coding sequence is TGTGCCAGCAGCTTTGGTTTCATTGAGGGGGTAGGCGAGCAGTACTTC. This codes for CASSFGFIEGVGEQYF.

This chain connects TRBV18 to TRBJ2-2; maybe TRBD2 (6 bases). CDR1 is KGHSH, CDR2 LQKENI, per germline. Trimming pared 2 bases from V and 5 bases from J, leaving 18 bases between. The CDR3 is 17 amino acids. The CDR3 DNA reads TGTGCCAGCTCACCATCGGACGGTACCGGGGGAACCGGGGAGCTGTTTTTT. Protein sequence: CASSPSDGTGGTGELFF.

The chain joins TRBV19 to TRBJ2-1; D is uncertain. CDR1 LNHDA and CDR2 SQIVND come from the germline V gene (reference sequence). This CDR3 contains 11 residues. Trimming took 4 bases from V and 10 from J, leaving 8 bases between them. The CDR3: CASSTPLEQFF. As DNA, the CDR3 is TGTGCCAGTAGTACCCCCCTGGAGCAGTTCTTC.

The chain couples TRBV7-6 to TRBJ1-1; D unclear. CDR3 length: 14 residues. Germline loops: CDR1 SGHVS, CDR2 FNYEAQ. Trimming stripped 1 base from V and 3 bases from J, with 9 bases between. CDR3 DNA: TGTGCCAGCAGCTTAGGGGTCCTAGACACTGAAGCTTTCTTT. This translates into CASSLGVLDTEAFF.

The chain has TRBV5-1 and TRBJ2-2, with D possibly matching TRBD1 (5 bases). CDR1 is SGHRS and CDR2 is YFSETQ in the germline V gene. This CDR3 region has 15 residues. The V end lost 0 bases, the J end lost 7 bases, and 13 bases lay between the germline ends. CDR3 sequence: CASSLGTSYIGELFF. CDR3 coding DNA: TGCGCCAGCAGCTTGGGGACAAGTTATATCGGGGAGCTGTTTTTT.

The chain joins TRBV7-2 to TRBJ2-7, with 8 nucleotides matching TRBD1. The CDR3 covers 15 residues. Germline CDR1 and CDR2: SGHTA and FQGNSA. V gave up 0 bases and J gave up 2 bases; unmatched junction bases: 3. CDR3 loop: CASSLAPDRAYEQYF. The CDR3 nucleotides read TGTGCCAGCAGCTTAGCGCCGGACAGGGCCTACGAGCAGTACTTC.

The chain is built from TRBV7-2 and TRBJ2-3, with TRBD1 matching over 9 bases. The CDR3 runs to 16 residues. Germline V gives CDR1 SGHTA, CDR2 FQGNSA. V dropped 5 bases and J dropped 5; count of bases not matched to a gene: 11. DNA for the CDR3: TGTGCCAGCAGCACATACAGGGGGCGTCTGAAAGATACGCAGTATTTT. This gives the protein CASSTYRGRLKDTQYF.

The CDR3 sequence: CASSDRDRGAGEQYF. Here the CDR3 DNA reads TGTGCCAGCAGCGACCGGGACAGGGGGGCGGGCGAGCAGTACTTC. V usage is TRBV7-9 and J usage is TRBJ2-7; 11 nucleotides match TRBD1. The trim removed 5 bases at V and 6 bases at J, leaving 9 bases unmatched. The CDR3 runs to 15 residues. CDR1 and CDR2 from the germline V gene are SEHNR and FQNEAQ (reference sequence).

Concerning this clone itself: An end of the junction does not agree with germline; a read error may underlie this. J is TRBJ1-1 and V is TRBV28; 12 bases agree with TRBD1. This CDR3 comprises 15 residues. CDR1 and CDR2 from the germline V gene are MDHEN and SYDVKM. In DNA form, the CDR3 reads TGTGCCAGCAGTTTGAGAACCCCGGGACAGGGGGCGCCGGGCTTT. As protein: CASSLRTPGQGAPGF.

The V and J genes are TRBV28 and TRBJ1-5; no firm D call. V dropped 5 bases and J dropped 0 bases, with 17 bases sitting between them. The CDR3 totals 17 residues. Germline V CDR1 and CDR2: MDHEN, SYDVKM. For the CDR3, the DNA is TGTGCCAGCAGTGATATGGTTCAGTCGTATAGCAATCAGCCCCAGCATTTT. Translation gives CASSDMVQSYSNQPQHF.

V gene TRBV5-4 combines with J gene TRBJ1-1, with 7 bases lining up with TRBD1. CDR1 and CDR2 from the germline V gene are SGHNT and YYREEE (reference sequence). The J segment lost 6 bases and the V segment lost 2 bases, leaving 10 bases of the junction unmatched. The CDR3 spans 15 residues. This CDR3 reads CASSFLATGSPEAFF. The CDR3 region has the DNA TGTGCCAGCAGCTTCTTAGCGACAGGGTCCCCTGAAGCTTTCTTT. Combining the CDR3 with reference TRBV5-4 and TRBJ1-1 gives the whole variable domain ETGVTQSPTHLIKTRGQQVTLRCSSQSGHNTVSWYQQALGQGPQFIFQYYREEENGRGNFPPRFSGLQFPNYSSELNVNALELDDSALYLCASSFLATGSPEAFFGQGTRLTVV.

The table lists this clone with a few counts. This chain uses TRBV7-9 with TRBJ1-2; 7 bases are shared with TRBD1. The CDR3 has 15 amino acids. Germline V gene sequence: CDR1 SEHNR, CDR2 FQNEAQ (reference sequence). J was trimmed by 4 bases and V by 1 base; bases with no gene match: 6. The CDR3 protein is CASSLEPRGTYGYTF. Here the CDR3 DNA reads TGTGCCAGCAGCTTAGAGCCCAGGGGGACCTATGGCTACACCTTC.

The chain joins TRBV6-5 to TRBJ1-2, with D possibly matching TRBD1 (5 bases). The CDR3 loop spans 14 amino acids. Germline CDR1 MNHEY, CDR2 SVGAGI. V was shortened by 2 bases and J by 3 bases, with 10 bases between the two germline ends. The CDR3 sequence: CASSYDSSDYGYTF. The CDR3 nucleotides are TGTGCCAGCAGTTACGACAGTTCCGACTATGGCTACACCTTC.